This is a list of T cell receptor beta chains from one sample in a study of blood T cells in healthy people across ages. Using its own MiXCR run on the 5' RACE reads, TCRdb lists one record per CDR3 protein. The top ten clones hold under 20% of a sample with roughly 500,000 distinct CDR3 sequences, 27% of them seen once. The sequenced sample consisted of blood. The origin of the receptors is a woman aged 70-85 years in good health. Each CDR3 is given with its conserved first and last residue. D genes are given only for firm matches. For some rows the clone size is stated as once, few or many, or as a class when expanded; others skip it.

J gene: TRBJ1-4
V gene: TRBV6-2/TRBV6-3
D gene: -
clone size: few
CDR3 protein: CASSYAGLEKLFF
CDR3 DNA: TGTGCCAGCAGTTACGCAGGTTTGGAGAAACTGTTTTTT

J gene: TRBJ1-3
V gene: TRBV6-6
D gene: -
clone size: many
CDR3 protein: CASSYSGGRGGNTIYF
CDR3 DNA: TGTGCCAGCAGTTACTCGGGTGGTCGGGGAGGAAACACCATATATTTT

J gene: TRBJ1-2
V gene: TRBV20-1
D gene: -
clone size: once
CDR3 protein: CSPQGVGSGIRYTF
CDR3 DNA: TGCAGTCCCCAGGGTGTAGGGTCTGGGATACGCTACACCTTC

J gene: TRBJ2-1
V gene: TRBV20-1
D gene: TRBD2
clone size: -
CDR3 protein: CSASSGSSYNEQFF
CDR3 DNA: TGCAGTGCTAGTAGCGGGAGTTCCTACAATGAGCAGTTCTTC

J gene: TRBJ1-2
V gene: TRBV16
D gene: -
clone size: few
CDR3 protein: CASSQSTYGYTF
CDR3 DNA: TGTGCCAGCAGCCAATCAACATATGGCTACACCTTC

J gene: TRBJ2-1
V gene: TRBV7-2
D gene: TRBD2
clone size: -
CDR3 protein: CASSPSGAISYNEQFF
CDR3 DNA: TGTGCCAGCAGCCCAAGCGGGGCGATTTCCTACAATGAGCAGTTCTTC

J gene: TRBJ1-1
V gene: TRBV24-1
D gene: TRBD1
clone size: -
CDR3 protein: CATSDPRQGDTEAFF
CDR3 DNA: TGTGCCACCAGTGACCCCCGACAGGGAGACACTGAAGCTTTCTTT

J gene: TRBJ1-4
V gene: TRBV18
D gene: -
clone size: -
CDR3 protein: CASSPPGGSTNEKLFF
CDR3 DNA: TGTGCCAGCTCACCACCCGGGGGGTCAACTAATGAAAAACTGTTTTTT

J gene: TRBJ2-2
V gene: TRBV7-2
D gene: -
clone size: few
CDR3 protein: CASSLLVQSANTGELFF
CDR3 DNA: TGTGCCAGCAGCTTACTCGTACAGTCTGCGAACACCGGGGAGCTGTTTTTT

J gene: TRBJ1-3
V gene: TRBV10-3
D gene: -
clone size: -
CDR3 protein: CAISESGGDTIYF
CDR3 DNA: TGTGCCATCAGTGAGTCCGGAGGGGACACCATATATTTT